This paragraph covers one T cell receptor (beta chain) sequence. Its antigen is currently not known. Its ends do not fully match the called genes, so a read error is possible. The library was generated by 5' RACE. Data came from an Illumina HiSeq 2500. A second about 7 to 11 cycle PCR used a sample-barcoded 5' primer and a J-beta primer mix. A template-switch 5' adaptor carrying 12 random nucleotides introduced a unique molecular identifier onto each TCR beta cDNA molecule. At least 2.5 million CDR3-containing paired-end reads were obtained from each sample. First-strand cDNA synthesis was performed from all RNA using the Mint cDNA synthesis kit, with priming by a TRBC-specific oligonucleotide. Following uracil-DNA glycosylase treatment, all cDNA underwent a first 18-cycle PCR with the universal primers M1SS and BC2_uni_R. On the study's bioinformatics: For normalization, 1 million high-quality reads were randomly selected from each sample, with every read carrying a distinct molecular identifier. Reads with shared molecular identifiers were discarded instead of being binned into consensus sequences. MiTCR, run with a Q25 quality threshold and the strictest error-elimination algorithm, handled CDR3 identification, clonotype clustering and error correction. A nonparametric unseen species model using Euler transformation provided a lower-bound estimate of total TCR beta diversity. TCRdb took the public reads, trimmed them with fastp at Q25, ran MiXCR for clone calling and kept in-frame beta chains. Every distinct CDR3 protein forms one entry, paired with its most common genes and DNA. The V and J calls come from TCRdb's annotation, not from the publication. The table for this sample lists about 640,000 distinct CDR3 sequences; around three fifths of them were counted only once. The ten largest clones take up over 35% of the sample.

The approximately 40 donors, aged about 6 to 100 years, were systemically healthy Caucasian individuals from Russia. Approximately 9 milliliters of peripheral blood were collected from each donor into EDTA-treated Vacutainer tubes. Ficoll-Paque density-gradient centrifugation was used to isolate PBMCs, with at least 6 million obtained per sample. Total RNA was extracted from PBMCs with Trizol reagent, with at least 5 micrograms obtained per sample. For every donor, flow cytometry on a PBMC aliquot measured the percentage of naive CD45RAhigh/CD27high T cells. These data come from a study of blood T cells in healthy people across ages (dated by TCRdb to about 2015). As for the study more broadly: In model experiments, template switching captured roughly one uniquely barcoded TCR beta cDNA molecule for every two T cells. Using deep sequencing normalized with unique cDNA molecular identifiers, the study measured how TCR beta repertoire diversity changes with age. Four age groups were formed from the donors: young (average around 15 years), middle-aged (around 40), aged (62) and long-lived (82). Donors of different ages were randomly distributed across sequencing lanes to avoid experimental bias. Two additional independent replicas of 1 million unique cDNA reads from the same blood draw were analyzed for two donors (one aged 18 to 30 and one aged 80 or older).

Overall study outcomes, separate from this receptor: Because donor CMV infection status was unknown, age-related changes in expanded clonotypes were potentially confounded. Observed TCR beta diversity correlated strongly with the percentage of naive T cells measured by flow cytometry. As age increased, observed TCR beta diversity per million T cells dropped in a roughly linear way, and a significant reduction was already evident by age 40. Estimates of total diversity based on one million sequenced T cells were regarded as lower bounds and as underestimates. Since profiling was done on bulk unsorted PBMCs, naive and antigen-experienced compartments could not be conclusively compared. Compared with the aged group, the long-lived group had more naive CD4+ T cells, fewer expanded clones and increased TCR diversity, a pattern suggesting age selection.

CDR1 and CDR2 were assigned from the germline V gene (reference sequence) as SEHNR and FQNEAQ. The CDR3 starts with the cysteine, ends with the phenylalanine, and has 13 residues. CDR3 DNA is the only sequence kept; it has 39 bases, read in frame from the first base. This clonotype originated in a man between 60 and 75 years old in good health. The V and J segments used are TRBV7-9 and TRBJ2-7, with no reliable assignment of the D segment. The specimen sequenced was blood. For the CDR3, the sequence is CASSWTGSYEQYF. Read as DNA, the sequence is TGCGCCAGCAGCTGGACGGGCTCCTACGAGCAGTACTTC.